This T cell receptor beta chain is from a study of cytomegalovirus exposure and HLA in healthy donors. Study background: The 120 or so validation repertoires matched the 666 first-cohort repertoires in platform, a later analysis reported.

General study points: With high specificity and sensitivity, the classifier reportedly diagnosed cytomegalovirus status. A list of 164 TCR beta chains associated with cytomegalovirus was given.

The length of the CDR3 is 13 residues. With 0 bases removed from V and 10 bases from J, the gap between germline ends came to 10 bases. CDR1 and CDR2 (germline): KGHSH, LQKENI. In the case of this clone: Its antigen is unknown.

Clones were read by immunoSEQ multiplex PCR, and TCRdb kept only the in-frame ones, dropping some. The repertoire holds about 50,000 clones, with more than 90% as singletons. The specimen sequenced was PBMCs. This chain joins TRBV18 and TRBJ2-1; possibly TRBD1 for D (5 bases). The sequence was obtained from a young man in good health and CMV-seronegative. The CDR3 loop is CASSPPGQTEQFF. DNA for the CDR3: TGTGCCAGCTCACCACCAGGACAAACCGAGCAGTTCTTC. The full variable domain, rest sourced from reference TRBV18 and TRBJ2-1, is NAGVMQNPRHLVRRRGQEARLRCSPMKGHSHVYWYRQLPEEGLKFMVYLQKENIIDESGMPKERFSAEFPKEGPSILRIQQVVRGDSAAYFCASSPPGQTEQFFGPGTRLTVL.